This T cell receptor beta chain derives from a study of T cells in tumors and immune-related adverse events (dated by TCRdb to about 2021). As encoded in the germline V gene (reference sequence), CDR1 is GTSNPN while CDR2 is SVGIG. CDR3 length: 13 amino acids, cysteine to phenylalanine. The entry retains the CDR3 DNA only, 39 bases that are in frame from base 1. The junction carries 13 bases between V and J, which are trimmed by 3 bases and 5 bases respectively. The sample's treatment or condition label is to be understood as: nivolumab (PD-1 blockade) given before sampling. The DNeasy Blood and Tissue Kit was used to extract DNA from formalin-fixed paraffin-embedded specimens. The TCR beta locus was amplified and sequenced using the immunoSEQ assay, from which bulk TCR Vbeta CDR3 data were obtained. In the paper's pipeline: Non-productive CDR3s, sequences shorter than 7 amino acids, and those not starting with C or ending with F/W were excluded. Only specimens with at least 1000 reads were analysed, and clonotypes were defined at the amino acid level. Clonality was calculated as 1 minus Pielou's evenness. Library sizes were equalized by abundance-weighted random subsampling with replacement, which was repeated 100 times so that 95% confidence intervals could be reported. The Morisita overlap index was used to quantify repertoire overlap, and for each specimen the top 40 clones were checked for overlap with the irAE. Here the immuneACCESS table is served through TCRdb, limited to in-frame sequences with V and J called. Missing clones are a known gap in these copies; in checked studies unresolved V genes cover under half, and the rest lacks a known reason. The D gene and trimming were derived from the DNA, and the V and J assignments and clone size from that table. For this sample the table gives 4,500 or so clones, of which approximately 82% were detected only once. Roughly 22% of the sample goes to the ten largest clones.

As concerns this clone: Its binding antigen is unknown. Within one base of it there is no much larger clone, and no base qualities were kept.

This receptor chain uses TRBV30 and TRBJ1-2; D gene: possibly TRBD1, on 6 matching bases. This specimen consisted of skin tissue, obtained from a patient treated with anti-PD-1 therapy. This receptor was taken from a female donor with metastatic renal cell carcinoma. The CDR3 is CAWRILQGYGYTF. The DNA sequence is TGTGCCTGGAGAATCCTACAGGGATATGGCTACACCTTC. The CDR3 plus the reference TRBV30 and TRBJ1-2 genes for the other parts give the full variable domain: SQTIHQWPATLVQPVGSPLSLECTVEGTSNPNLYWYRQAAGRGLQLLFYSVGIGQISSEVPQNLSASRPQDRQFILSSKKLLLSDSGFYLCAWRILQGYGYTFGSGTRLTVV.